This T cell receptor (beta chain) was captured in a study of identical twins. V gave up 0 bases and J gave up 6 bases, with 15 bases separating them. This CDR3 region has 16 residues. TCRdb independently ran MiXCR on the 5' RACE reads; one entry per CDR3 protein. The sample shows roughly 250,000 distinct CDR3 sequences, about 7% of them seen only once. This clonotype was seen only a few times. The data also belong to a second study, concerning yellow fever vaccine responses in identical twins.

Sequences were obtained from memory (CD45RO+) T cells sorted from blood. This receptor was identified in a young woman in good health. V usage is TRBV12-3 or TRBV12-4 and J usage is TRBJ2-1; TRBD2 is a possible D gene (6 bases). The CDR3 sequence: CASSLAGTSGSNEQFF. The CDR3 coding sequence is TGTGCCAGCAGTTTAGCCGGGACTTCGGGGAGCAATGAGCAGTTCTTC.